This passage covers 25 T cell receptor beta chains from one sample sequenced in a study of PD-1 blockade in classical Hodgkin lymphoma. This table comes from immunoSEQ multiplex PCR, and its TCRdb copy is limited to in-frame clones, with some not included. The data contain fewer than 50,000 clones, about three quarters of them seen just once; the ten biggest clones take up 37%. The sample's time point: cycle 4 day 1 (C4D1), after 6 weeks of nivolumab. Every single patient, without exception, relapsed after autologous stem cell transplantation, and brentuximab vedotin exposure varied. The sample was peripheral blood mononuclear cells (PBMCs), taken before the fourth cycle of nivolumab. All receptors come from a human donor with classical Hodgkin lymphoma.

The rearrangement uses TRBV5-1 and TRBJ1-1; D not resolved. The CDR3 runs to 13 residues. The V end was cut by 0 bases, the J end by 8 bases, with 11 bases between. Germline loops: CDR1 SGHRS, CDR2 YFSETQ. The CDR3 protein is CASSLEHISEAFF. CDR3 in DNA: TGCGCCAGCAGCTTGGAGCACATTTCGGAAGCTTTCTTT.

By share of the sample, this clone is medium-sized. CDR3: CASSPDPGSYNEQFF. The CDR3 DNA reads as TGTGCCAGCAGCCCCGATCCGGGCTCCTACAATGAGCAGTTCTTC. The J gene is TRBJ2-1, the V gene TRBV7-9; D gene uncertain. This CDR3 contains 15 residues. V dropped 5 bases and J dropped 0 bases, with 11 bases sitting between them. CDR1 and CDR2 from the germline V gene are SEHNR and FQNEAQ (reference sequence).

V is TRBV19 and J is TRBJ2-5; D not certain. The CDR3 length is 11 residues. V dropped 7 bases and J dropped 4 bases, with 7 bases sitting between them. CDR1 and CDR2 (germline): LNHDA, SQIVND (reference sequence). CDR3 loop: CASTHRETQYF. CDR3 sequence (DNA): TGTGCCAGTACCCATCGAGAGACCCAGTACTTC.

A few counts support this clone. The gene calls are TRBV6-6 and TRBJ1-1; possible D gene TRBD1, 6 bases. Germline CDR1 and CDR2: MNHNY and SVGAGI (reference sequence). The ends were cut back, 6 bases at V and 8 bases at J, with 16 bases in the middle. This CDR3 has 13 residues. The CDR3 loop reads CASSTEGGREAFF. CDR3 DNA sequence: TGTGCCAGCAGCACCGAAGGGGGGCGGGAAGCTTTCTTT.

This rearrangement joins TRBV5-4 to TRBJ2-7; 7 nucleotides match TRBD1. The junction had 6 bases not matched to a gene; V was cut back by 4 bases and J by 2 bases. Germline CDR1 and CDR2: SGHNT and YYREEE (reference sequence). The CDR3 runs to 14 residues. The CDR3 DNA sequence: TGTGCCAGCAGCCCAGGGGGACGCCCCTACGAGCAGTACTTC. It encodes CASSPGGRPYEQYF.

This chain links TRBV18 with TRBJ2-5; TRBD2 might be the D (6 bases). Germline V gene data show CDR1 as KGHSH and CDR2 as LQKENI. The CDR3 covers 13 residues. The V and J ends lost 3 bases and 4 bases respectively, with 9 bases between them. The CDR3 here is CASSPNGGETQYF. In nucleotides, the CDR3 is TGTGCCAGCTCACCGAACGGGGGAGAGACCCAGTACTTC.

This clone has a handful of counts. The genes are TRBV5-6 and TRBJ1-3, with 7 bases identical to TRBD1. This CDR3 spans 16 amino acids. Per germline, CDR1 SGHDT and CDR2 YYEEEE. V lost 2 bases and J lost 0; bases outside the gene matches: 5. DNA for the CDR3: TGTGCCAGCAGCTTCACAGGGGTCTACTCTGGAAACACCATATATTTT. It is translated as CASSFTGVYSGNTIYF.

This clone turned up a few times. The genes are TRBV5-6 and TRBJ1-1; D perhaps matches TRBD1 (5 bases). V shed 4 bases and J shed 4 bases, with 14 bases lying between them. This CDR3 has 14 amino acids. Germline V gene sequence: CDR1 SGHDT, CDR2 YYEEEE. As DNA, the CDR3 is TGTGCCAGCAGCGGGGGACTTACTACCACTGAAGCTTTCTTT. Amino acids: CASSGGLTTTEAFF.

The chain links TRBV7-2 to TRBJ2-7; D remains unclear. Looked up from germline, CDR1 is SGHTA and CDR2 is FQGNSA. The V end was cut by 3 bases, the J end by 2 bases, with 17 bases between. CDR3 length equals 16 residues. This chain's CDR3 is CASSFSAQPSTYEQYF. The CDR3 nucleotides read TGTGCCAGCAGCTTTTCGGCACAACCCTCAACCTACGAGCAGTACTTC.

V usage is TRBV18 and J usage is TRBJ1-1; tentative D call: TRBD1 (5 bases). V was cut by 10 bases and J by 4 bases, with 13 bases left in between. The CDR3 contains 12 residues. Per the germline V gene, CDR1 is KGHSH and CDR2 is LQKENI. CDR3 sequence: CATQAEGTEAFF. The CDR3 DNA reads as TGTGCCACACAGGCCGAGGGCACTGAAGCTTTCTTT.

V and J are TRBV5-1 and TRBJ1-1; TRBD1 matches 9 bases. There are 15 residues in the CDR3. Per germline, CDR1 SGHRS and CDR2 YFSETQ. V shed 0 bases and J 5 bases; nucleotides not matched to a gene: 5. CDR3 sequence (DNA): TGCGCCAGCAGCTTGGTGGGACAGGGTGAAACTGAAGCTTTCTTT. Translation: CASSLVGQGETEAFF.

In this sample, this clone turned up a few times. This rearrangement joins TRBV9 to TRBJ2-7, with D perhaps TRBD1 (5 bases). The CDR3 is 14 amino acids. Germline V gene sequence: CDR1 SGDLS, CDR2 YYNGEE. The V end was cut by 4 bases, the J end by 0 bases, with 11 bases between. The CDR3 sequence: CASSPRTNSYEQYF. The CDR3 DNA reads TGTGCCAGCAGCCCTAGGACAAACTCCTACGAGCAGTACTTC.

The CDR3 DNA reads TGTGCCAGCAGCCCCGCAGCCCGCGGGGAGAGCTCCTACAATGAGCAGTTCTTC. Encoded protein: CASSPAARGESSYNEQFF. This chain joins TRBV7-6 and TRBJ2-1; a possible D gene is TRBD2 (6 bases). In germline, CDR1 is SGHVS, CDR2 FNYEAQ. Trimming shortened V by 5 bases and J by 0 bases, and 20 bases separated the two germline ends. The CDR3 is 18 residues long.

Concerning this clone itself: This specimen includes other DNA sequences encoding the same CDR3. This chain links TRBV19 with TRBJ2-5; D might be TRBD2 (6 bases). The V gene lost 5 bases and the J gene lost 5 bases, with 12 bases spanning the gap. The CDR3 is 13 amino acids. Per germline, CDR1 LNHDA and CDR2 SQIVND (reference sequence). The CDR3 sequence: CASSEGRRETQYF. The CDR3 DNA sequence: TGTGCCAGTAGTGAGGGGAGGCGGGAGACCCAGTACTTC. Full variable domain (remainder filled in from reference TRBV19 and TRBJ2-5): DGGITQSPKYLFRKEGQNVTLSCEQNLNHDAMYWYRQDPGQGLRLIYYSQIVNDFQKGDIAEGYSVSREKKESFPLTVTSAQKNPTAFYLCASSEGRRETQYFGPGTRLLVL.

The rearrangement uses TRBV28 and TRBJ2-7, with 7 nucleotides matching TRBD1. CDR1 and CDR2 (germline): MDHEN, SYDVKM. This CDR3 contains 12 residues. Germline trimming cut 6 bases from V and 7 bases from J; bases unmatched to any gene: 6. The CDR3 DNA is TGTGCCAGCAGGTCAGACAGGGTTGAGCAGTACTTC. This encodes CASRSDRVEQYF.

The V call is TRBV5-6, the J call TRBJ2-3; TRBD1 might be the D (5 bases). Germline loops: CDR1 SGHDT, CDR2 YYEEEE. V lost 1 base and J 4 bases, leaving 7 bases between the germline ends. The CDR3 consists of 13 residues. Written as DNA, the CDR3 is TGTGCCAGCAGCTTGAGGGGCCCAGATACGCAGTATTTT. Translation: CASSLRGPDTQYF.

The chain couples TRBV6-1 to TRBJ2-7; D is unclear. V was cut by 3 bases and J by 3 bases, with 3 bases left in between. CDR1 is MNHNS and CDR2 is SASEGT in the germline V gene. The CDR3 length is 11 residues. The CDR3 spells CASSDSYEQYF. CDR3 bases: TGTGCCAGCAGTGACAGCTACGAGCAGTACTTC.

This clone has a handful of counts. The rearrangement links TRBV12-5 to TRBJ2-3; either TRBD1 or TRBD2 may supply D (5 bases each). V was clipped by 5 bases and J by 5 bases, with 17 bases between them. This CDR3 has 15 residues. CDR1 and CDR2 from the germline V gene are LGHNT and FRNRAP. As DNA, the CDR3 is TGTGCTAGTGGTACCGGGGCAGGGTTCCAAGATACGCAGTATTTT. Translation: CASGTGAGFQDTQYF.

The V gene is TRBV7-9, the J gene TRBJ2-1; the D is unclear. The ends were cut back, 6 bases at V and 0 bases at J, with 6 bases in the middle. Germline lookup yields CDR1 SEHNR and CDR2 FQNEAQ (reference sequence). The CDR3 covers 13 residues. The CDR3 protein is CASSPSSYNEQFF. CDR3 coding DNA: TGTGCCAGCAGTCCTAGCTCCTACAATGAGCAGTTCTTC. The complete variable domain, with remaining parts taken from reference TRBV7-9 and TRBJ2-1, reads DTGVSQNPRHKITKRGQNVTFRCDPISEHNRLYWYRQTLGQGPEFLTYFQNEAQLEKSRLLSDRFSAERPKGSFSTLEIQRTEQGDSAMYLCASSPSSYNEQFFGPGTRLTVL.

The V call is TRBV5-1, the J call TRBJ1-2; 7 bases line up with TRBD1. With V trimmed by 3 bases and J by 5 bases, 4 bases remained unmatched. Germline loops: CDR1 SGHRS, CDR2 YFSETQ. CDR3 length equals 13 residues. The CDR3 region is CASSWDSGYGYTF. The CDR3 DNA sequence: TGCGCCAGCAGCTGGGACAGCGGGTATGGCTACACCTTC. The entire variable domain, with the rest obtained from reference TRBV5-1 and TRBJ1-2, is as follows: KAGVTQTPRYLIKTRGQQVTLSCSPISGHRSVSWYQQTPGQGLQFLFEYFSETQRNKGNFPGRFSGRQFSNSRSEMNVSTLELGDSALYLCASSWDSGYGYTFGSGTRLTVV.

CDR3 sequence reads: CASSSQAGAGELFF. The CDR3 region has the DNA TGTGCCAGCAGCTCCCAGGCAGGGGCCGGGGAGCTGTTTTTT. The genes are TRBV5-4 and TRBJ2-2, with D possibly matching TRBD1 (6 bases). The V end was cut by 3 bases, the J end by 6 bases, with 12 bases between. Germline V CDR1 and CDR2: SGHNT, YYREEE (reference sequence). The CDR3 runs to 14 residues.

This chain uses TRBV6-6 with TRBJ2-7; D is unclear. V lost 2 bases to trimming and J lost 2 bases, with 10 bases between them. The CDR3 sequence is 14 residues long. From germline, CDR1 is MNHNY and CDR2 SVGAGI (reference sequence). CDR3 DNA: TGTGCCAGCAGTTACGGGATGGTAACCTACGAGCAGTACTTC. Protein product: CASSYGMVTYEQYF.

The chain couples TRBV4-3 to TRBJ2-5; D possibly matches TRBD1 or TRBD2 (5 bases each). The CDR3 has 19 amino acids. The V end was cut by 4 bases, the J end by 0 bases, with 24 bases between. CDR1 is LGHNA, CDR2 YSLEER, per germline. CDR3 DNA: TGCGCCAGCAGCCTGGTCGTATGGGGGTCGGAAACAAACCAAGAGACCCAGTACTTC. It is translated as CASSLVVWGSETNQETQYF.

This clone was detected only once. The chain has TRBV4-3 and TRBJ2-1; 7 bases align to TRBD1. After removal of 0 bases from V and 5 bases from J, the junction contained 7 bases not matched to a gene. CDR3 length equals 16 residues. CDR1 and CDR2 (germline): LGHNA, YSLEER. CDR3 in amino acids: CASSQEEGARDNEQFF. In DNA form, the CDR3 reads TGCGCCAGCAGCCAAGAAGAGGGGGCAAGAGACAATGAGCAGTTCTTC.

The V call is TRBV5-1, the J call TRBJ2-3; 7 nucleotides line up with TRBD2. The ends lost 4 bases at V and 2 bases at J; junction bases unmatched: 4. Germline CDR1 is SGHRS and CDR2 is YFSETQ. The CDR3 has 14 amino acids. DNA of the CDR3: TGCGCCAGCAGCGCTGGACTAGTCACAGATACGCAGTATTTT. Protein sequence: CASSAGLVTDTQYF.